A selection of T cell receptor beta chains follows, all from one sample in a study of T cells in Graves' hyperthyroidism and ophthalmopathy. TCRdb reprocessed the multiplex PCR reads via MiXCR and lists one record per CDR3 protein. Among about 400,000 distinct CDR3 sequences, 13% were seen once, and the ten largest hold about 9.1%. Material for sequencing was blood. The receptors shown here come from a woman aged 18-29 years with Graves' hyperthyroidism. Both conserved end residues are trimmed from each CDR3.

J gene: TRBJ2-3; V gene: TRBV5-4; CDR3 protein: VSSLAATLTDTQY
J gene: TRBJ2-7; V gene: TRBV12-3/TRBV12-4; CDR3 protein: ASSYREGGMRY
J gene: TRBJ1-2; V gene: TRBV19; CDR3 protein: ASSSQGNYGYT
J gene: TRBJ1-1; V gene: TRBV6-6; CDR3 protein: ASSYPRGQGSRSEAF
J gene: TRBJ2-7; V gene: TRBV3-1; CDR3 protein: ASSQVAQRNYEQY
J gene: TRBJ1-4; V gene: TRBV18; CDR3 protein: ASSPAEEKLF
J gene: TRBJ2-3; V gene: TRBV7-9; CDR3 protein: ASSLVGLAAGKDTQY
J gene: TRBJ1-2; V gene: TRBV29-1; CDR3 protein: SVTYRGTGDGYT
J gene: TRBJ2-7; V gene: TRBV2; CDR3 protein: ASSETAPSQRRY
J gene: TRBJ2-7; V gene: TRBV28; CDR3 protein: ASSFSGTGFYEQY
J gene: TRBJ2-2; V gene: TRBV11-2; CDR3 protein: ASSRKPGLAGEYTGELF
J gene: TRBJ2-7; V gene: TRBV16; CDR3 protein: ASSAAYEQY
J gene: TRBJ2-1; V gene: TRBV28; CDR3 protein: ASSLSGLAGNEQF
J gene: TRBJ2-7; V gene: TRBV28; CDR3 protein: AWSASGSYEQY
J gene: TRBJ1-1; V gene: TRBV28; CDR3 protein: ASSTPGTGNTEAF
J gene: TRBJ1-1; V gene: TRBV7-8; CDR3 protein: ASSSSEVEAF
J gene: TRBJ1-1; V gene: TRBV5-4; CDR3 protein: ASSAPGRPEAF
J gene: TRBJ1-2; V gene: TRBV5-6; CDR3 protein: ASSPRDDGGYT
J gene: TRBJ2-3; V gene: TRBV7-3; CDR3 protein: ASSLNAAGSPDTQY
J gene: TRBJ1-5; V gene: TRBV20-1; CDR3 protein: SARNPTSNQPQH
J gene: TRBJ2-5; V gene: TRBV6-2/TRBV6-3; CDR3 protein: ASSFYAQETQY
J gene: TRBJ2-5; V gene: TRBV18; CDR3 protein: ASSPVASGNQETQY
J gene: TRBJ1-5; V gene: TRBV20-1; CDR3 protein: SAQRGGPYSNQPQH
J gene: TRBJ1-5; V gene: TRBV19; CDR3 protein: ASRGFSNQPQH
J gene: TRBJ2-5; V gene: TRBV4-1; CDR3 protein: ASSRLSRGETQY
J gene: TRBJ2-6; V gene: TRBV6-1; CDR3 protein: ASSGRDSGANVLT
J gene: TRBJ2-1; V gene: TRBV12-3/TRBV12-4; CDR3 protein: ASSSGSRLAGGQSEQF
J gene: TRBJ2-7; V gene: TRBV12-3/TRBV12-4; CDR3 protein: ASRKVGAYEQY
J gene: TRBJ1-2; V gene: TRBV29-1; CDR3 protein: SVGTSVYGYT
J gene: TRBJ2-3; V gene: TRBV9; CDR3 protein: ASSAEGAFSDTQY
J gene: TRBJ1-1; V gene: TRBV2; CDR3 protein: ASLTGAMDTEAF
J gene: TRBJ1-1; V gene: TRBV7-2; CDR3 protein: ASSLGPGGQGNEAF
J gene: TRBJ2-5; V gene: TRBV13; CDR3 protein: ASTSRGQETQY
J gene: TRBJ1-1; V gene: TRBV12-3/TRBV12-4; CDR3 protein: ASSLQARLAREAF
J gene: TRBJ1-1; V gene: TRBV19; CDR3 protein: ASSVTANTEAF
J gene: TRBJ1-4; V gene: TRBV29-1; CDR3 protein: SVGITNEKLF
J gene: TRBJ2-2; V gene: TRBV10-3; CDR3 protein: ATRTGNTGELF
J gene: TRBJ1-2; V gene: TRBV9; CDR3 protein: ASSAREGGYGYT
J gene: TRBJ1-3; V gene: TRBV28; CDR3 protein: ASSSPDGNTIY
J gene: TRBJ2-7; V gene: TRBV7-2; CDR3 protein: ASTPPVGWDRASYEQY
J gene: TRBJ1-4; V gene: TRBV9; CDR3 protein: ASSVGGATNEKLF
J gene: TRBJ1-2; V gene: TRBV15; CDR3 protein: ATARGGQTNYGYT
J gene: TRBJ1-1; V gene: TRBV6-5; CDR3 protein: ASSYGTGTRICGAF
J gene: TRBJ2-2; V gene: TRBV29-1; CDR3 protein: SVARGTGELF
J gene: TRBJ1-1; V gene: TRBV18; CDR3 protein: ASSPGGFAEAF
J gene: TRBJ1-2; V gene: TRBV29-1; CDR3 protein: SVYVGGGYT
J gene: TRBJ1-2; V gene: TRBV5-1; CDR3 protein: ASSLALGVNYGYT
J gene: TRBJ1-1; V gene: TRBV6-1; CDR3 protein: ASSERGTGNTEAF
J gene: TRBJ2-7; V gene: TRBV7-2; CDR3 protein: ASSQLPDSYEQY
J gene: TRBJ2-7; V gene: TRBV7-9; CDR3 protein: ASSPGQRTEEQY
J gene: TRBJ1-5; V gene: TRBV6-1; CDR3 protein: ASRVGHTTNQPQH
J gene: TRBJ2-5; V gene: TRBV7-7; CDR3 protein: ASSLALPAGQEEETQY
J gene: TRBJ1-1; V gene: TRBV28; CDR3 protein: ASSLPGVNTEAF
J gene: TRBJ2-1; V gene: TRBV28; CDR3 protein: ASGTQGAGYNEQF
J gene: TRBJ2-5; V gene: TRBV29-1; CDR3 protein: SVVLGSEQETQY
J gene: TRBJ1-5; V gene: TRBV28; CDR3 protein: ASSLMGRGAQH
J gene: TRBJ2-1; V gene: TRBV12-3/TRBV12-4; CDR3 protein: ASSFFGDEQF
J gene: TRBJ1-2; V gene: TRBV28; CDR3 protein: ASSLESPRGYT